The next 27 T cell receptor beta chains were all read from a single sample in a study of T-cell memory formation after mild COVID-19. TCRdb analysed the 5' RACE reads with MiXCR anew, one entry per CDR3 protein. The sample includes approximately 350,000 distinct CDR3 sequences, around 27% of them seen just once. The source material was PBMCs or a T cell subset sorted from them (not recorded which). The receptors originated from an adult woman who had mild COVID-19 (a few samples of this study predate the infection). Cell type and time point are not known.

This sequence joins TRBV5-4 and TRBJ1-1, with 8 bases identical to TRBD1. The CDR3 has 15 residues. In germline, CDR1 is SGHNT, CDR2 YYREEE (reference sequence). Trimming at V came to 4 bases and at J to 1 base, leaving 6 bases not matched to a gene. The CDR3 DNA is TGTGCCAGCAGCCAACTAGACAGGGGGAACACTGAAGCTTTCTTT. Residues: CASSQLDRGNTEAFF.

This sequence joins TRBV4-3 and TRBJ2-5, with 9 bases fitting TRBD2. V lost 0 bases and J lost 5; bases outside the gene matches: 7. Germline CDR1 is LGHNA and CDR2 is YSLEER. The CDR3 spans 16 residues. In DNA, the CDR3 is TGCGCCAGCAGCCAAGACGGCGGGAGGGCCTTTGAGACCCAGTACTTC. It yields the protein CASSQDGGRAFETQYF.

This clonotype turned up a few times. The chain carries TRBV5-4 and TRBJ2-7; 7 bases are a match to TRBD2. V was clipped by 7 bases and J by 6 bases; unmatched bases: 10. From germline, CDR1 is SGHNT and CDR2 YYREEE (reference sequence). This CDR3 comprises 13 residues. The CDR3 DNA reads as TGTGCCAGCGGGGGGGGTTTCGGGAGCGAGCAGTACTTC. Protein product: CASGGGFGSEQYF.

The CDR3 here is CASSLNPGQGVLGTEAFF. For the CDR3, the DNA is TGTGCCAGCTCACTAAATCCGGGACAGGGAGTGTTAGGAACTGAAGCTTTCTTT. The V gene is TRBV18, the J gene TRBJ1-1; 9 bases agree with TRBD1. This CDR3 contains 18 residues. V trimming: 4 bases; J trimming: 5 bases; junction bases outside the gene matches: 17. Germline CDR1 is KGHSH and CDR2 is LQKENI.

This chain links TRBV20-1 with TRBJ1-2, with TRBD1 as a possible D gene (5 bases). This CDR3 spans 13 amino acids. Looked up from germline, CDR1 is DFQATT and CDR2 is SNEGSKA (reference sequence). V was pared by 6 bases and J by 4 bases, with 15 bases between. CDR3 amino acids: CSAPPREGYGYTF. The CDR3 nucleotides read TGCAGTGCCCCCCCCAGGGAAGGCTATGGCTACACCTTC.

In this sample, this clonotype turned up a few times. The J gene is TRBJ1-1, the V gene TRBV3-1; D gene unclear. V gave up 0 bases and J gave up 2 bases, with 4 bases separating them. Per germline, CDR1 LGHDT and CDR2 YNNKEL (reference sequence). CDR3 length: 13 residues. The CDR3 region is CASSQDSNTEAFF. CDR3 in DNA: TGTGCCAGCAGCCAAGACTCTAACACTGAAGCTTTCTTT.

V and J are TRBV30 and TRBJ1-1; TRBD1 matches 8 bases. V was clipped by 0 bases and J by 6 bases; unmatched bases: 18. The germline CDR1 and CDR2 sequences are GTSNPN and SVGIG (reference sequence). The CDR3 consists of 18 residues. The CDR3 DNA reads TGTGCCTGGAGTGTCCCTCTAAGGAGAGGGGACAGGAAGGCTGAAGCTTTCTTT. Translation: CAWSVPLRRGDRKAEAFF.

The CDR3 DNA follows: TGTGCCAGCCGGGACAGGTCTAACTATGGCTACACCTTC. It specifies CASRDRSNYGYTF. The V call is TRBV6-2 or TRBV6-3, the J call TRBJ1-2, with TRBD1 matching over 8 bases. The CDR3 extends over 13 amino acids. With V trimmed by 8 bases and J by 0 bases, 2 bases remained unmatched. Per germline, CDR1 MNHEY and CDR2 SVGEGT.

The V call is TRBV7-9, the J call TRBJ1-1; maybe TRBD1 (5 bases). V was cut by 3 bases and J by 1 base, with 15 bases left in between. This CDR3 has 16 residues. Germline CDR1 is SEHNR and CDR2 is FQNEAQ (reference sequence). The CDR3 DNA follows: TGTGCCAGCAGCTTTCTGCCACAGGACCCGAACACTGAAGCTTTCTTT. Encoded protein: CASSFLPQDPNTEAFF.

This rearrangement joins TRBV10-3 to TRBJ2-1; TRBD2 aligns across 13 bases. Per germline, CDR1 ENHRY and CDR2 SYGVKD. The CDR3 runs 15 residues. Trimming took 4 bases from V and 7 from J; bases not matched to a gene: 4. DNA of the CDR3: TGTGCCATCAGTGGGACTAGCGGGAGTTCGAATGAGCAGTTCTTC. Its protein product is CAISGTSGSSNEQFF.

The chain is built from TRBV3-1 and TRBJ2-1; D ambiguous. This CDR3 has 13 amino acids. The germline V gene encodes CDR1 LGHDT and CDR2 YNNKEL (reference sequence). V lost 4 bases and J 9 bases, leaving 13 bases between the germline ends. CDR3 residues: CASSPYLWGEQFF. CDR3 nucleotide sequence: TGTGCCAGCAGCCCATATCTTTGGGGTGAGCAGTTCTTC.

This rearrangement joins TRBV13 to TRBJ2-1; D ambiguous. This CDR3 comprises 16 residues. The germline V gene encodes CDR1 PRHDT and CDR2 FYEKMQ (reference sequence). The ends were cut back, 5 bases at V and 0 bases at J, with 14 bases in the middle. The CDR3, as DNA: TGTGCCAGCAGCCTAGAAAGACACATCTCCTACAATGAGCAGTTCTTC. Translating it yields CASSLERHISYNEQFF.

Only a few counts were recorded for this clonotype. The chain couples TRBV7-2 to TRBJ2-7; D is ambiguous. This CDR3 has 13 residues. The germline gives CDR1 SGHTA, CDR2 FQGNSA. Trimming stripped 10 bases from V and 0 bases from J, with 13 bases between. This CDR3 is CATSLGLSYEQYF. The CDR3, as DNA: TGTGCCACGTCGTTGGGCCTCTCCTACGAGCAGTACTTC.

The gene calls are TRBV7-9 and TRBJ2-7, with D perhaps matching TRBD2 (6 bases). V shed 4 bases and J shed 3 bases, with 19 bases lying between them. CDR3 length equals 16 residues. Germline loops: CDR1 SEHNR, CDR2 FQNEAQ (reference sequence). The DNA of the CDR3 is TGTGCCAGCAGCTCCGCTACGGGAGTTAGAAGCTACGAGCAGTACTTC. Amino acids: CASSSATGVRSYEQYF.

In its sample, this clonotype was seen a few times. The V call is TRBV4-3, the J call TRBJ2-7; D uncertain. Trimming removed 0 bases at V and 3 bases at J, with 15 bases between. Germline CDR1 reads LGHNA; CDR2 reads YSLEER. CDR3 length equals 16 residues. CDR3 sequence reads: CASSQDLGDEIYEQYF. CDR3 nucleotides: TGCGCCAGCAGCCAAGATCTCGGCGACGAGATCTACGAGCAGTACTTC.

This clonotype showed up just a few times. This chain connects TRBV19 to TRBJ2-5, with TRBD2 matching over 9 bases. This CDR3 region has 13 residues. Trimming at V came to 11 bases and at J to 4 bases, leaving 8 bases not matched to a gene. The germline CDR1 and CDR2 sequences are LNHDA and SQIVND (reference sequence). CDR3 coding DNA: TGTGCCCCGATAGCGGGAGTGTTAGAGACCCAGTACTTC. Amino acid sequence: CAPIAGVLETQYF. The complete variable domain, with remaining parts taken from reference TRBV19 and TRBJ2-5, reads DGGITQSPKYLFRKEGQNVTLSCEQNLNHDAMYWYRQDPGQGLRLIYYSQIVNDFQKGDIAEGYSVSREKKESFPLTVTSAQKNPTAFYLCAPIAGVLETQYFGPGTRLLVL.

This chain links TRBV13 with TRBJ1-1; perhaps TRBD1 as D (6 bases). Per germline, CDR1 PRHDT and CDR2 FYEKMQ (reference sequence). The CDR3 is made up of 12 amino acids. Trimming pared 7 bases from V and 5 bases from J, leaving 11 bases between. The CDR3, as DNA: TGTGCCAGCACCCAAGGGGGGACTGAAGCTTTCTTT. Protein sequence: CASTQGGTEAFF.

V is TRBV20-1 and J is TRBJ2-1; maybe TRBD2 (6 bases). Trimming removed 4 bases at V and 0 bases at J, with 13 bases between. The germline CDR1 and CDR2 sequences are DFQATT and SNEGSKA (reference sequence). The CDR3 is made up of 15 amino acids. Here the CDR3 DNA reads TGCAGTGCTACACCGGGACTTGGCTCCTACAATGAGCAGTTCTTC. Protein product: CSATPGLGSYNEQFF.

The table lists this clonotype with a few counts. CDR3: CASTPQNGLHTGELFF. The DNA of the CDR3 is TGTGCCAGCACACCCCAGAACGGCCTTCACACCGGGGAGCTGTTTTTT. This chain uses TRBV7-2 with TRBJ2-2, with D uncertain. V was pared by 7 bases and J by 3 bases, with 18 bases between. Per germline, CDR1 SGHTA and CDR2 FQGNSA. The CDR3 sequence is 16 residues long. The entire variable domain, with the rest obtained from reference TRBV7-2 and TRBJ2-2, is as follows: GAGVSQSPSNKVTEKGKDVELRCDPISGHTALYWYRQSLGQGLEFLIYFQGNSAPDKSGLPSDRFSAERTGGSVSTLTIQRTQQEDSAVYLCASTPQNGLHTGELFFGEGSRLTVL.

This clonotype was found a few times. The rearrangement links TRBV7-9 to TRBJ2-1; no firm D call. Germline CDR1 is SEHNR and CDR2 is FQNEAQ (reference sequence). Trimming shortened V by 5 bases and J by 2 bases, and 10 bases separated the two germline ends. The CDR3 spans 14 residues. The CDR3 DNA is TGTGCCAGCAGCAACGGGTTTACCTACAATGAGCAGTTCTTC. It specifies CASSNGFTYNEQFF.

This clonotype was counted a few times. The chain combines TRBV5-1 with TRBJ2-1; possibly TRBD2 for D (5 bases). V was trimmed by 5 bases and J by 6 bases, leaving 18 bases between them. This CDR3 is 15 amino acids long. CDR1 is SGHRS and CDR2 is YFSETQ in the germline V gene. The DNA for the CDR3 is TGCGCCAGCAGTTCGCCAGCGGCCCGAGGCAATGAGCAGTTCTTC. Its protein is CASSSPAARGNEQFF.

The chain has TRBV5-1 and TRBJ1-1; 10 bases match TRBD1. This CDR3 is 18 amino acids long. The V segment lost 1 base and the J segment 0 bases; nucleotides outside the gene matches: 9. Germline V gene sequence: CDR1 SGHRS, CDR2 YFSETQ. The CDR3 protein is CASSLSPGTGAMNTEAFF. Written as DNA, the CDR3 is TGCGCCAGCAGCTTGAGTCCTGGGACAGGGGCTATGAACACTGAAGCTTTCTTT. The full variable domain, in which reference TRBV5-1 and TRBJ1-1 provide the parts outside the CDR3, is KAGVTQTPRYLIKTRGQQVTLSCSPISGHRSVSWYQQTPGQGLQFLFEYFSETQRNKGNFPGRFSGRQFSNSRSEMNVSTLELGDSALYLCASSLSPGTGAMNTEAFFGQGTRLTVV.

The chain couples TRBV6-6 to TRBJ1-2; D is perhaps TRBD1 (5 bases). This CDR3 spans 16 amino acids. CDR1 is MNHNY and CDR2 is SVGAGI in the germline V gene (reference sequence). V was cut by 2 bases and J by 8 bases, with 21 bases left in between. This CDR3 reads CASSYLLPGEGRGYTF. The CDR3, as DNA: TGTGCCAGCAGTTACCTACTACCCGGGGAGGGACGGGGCTACACCTTC.

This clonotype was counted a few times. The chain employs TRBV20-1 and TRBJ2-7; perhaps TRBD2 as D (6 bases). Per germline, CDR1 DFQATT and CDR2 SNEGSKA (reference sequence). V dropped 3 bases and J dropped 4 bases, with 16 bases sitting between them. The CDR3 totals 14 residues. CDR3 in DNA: TGCAGTGCTAGGGTCTCCTTCGGGAGTTACGAGCAGTACTTC. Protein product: CSARVSFGSYEQYF.

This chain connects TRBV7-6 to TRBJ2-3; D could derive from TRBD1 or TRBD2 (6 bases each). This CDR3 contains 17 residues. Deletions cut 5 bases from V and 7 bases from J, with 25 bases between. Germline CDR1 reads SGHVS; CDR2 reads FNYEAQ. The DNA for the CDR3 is TGTGCCAGCAGCGTAGGGTGGGGGGCCGGCAGGATACATACGCAGTATTTT. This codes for CASSVGWGAGRIHTQYF.

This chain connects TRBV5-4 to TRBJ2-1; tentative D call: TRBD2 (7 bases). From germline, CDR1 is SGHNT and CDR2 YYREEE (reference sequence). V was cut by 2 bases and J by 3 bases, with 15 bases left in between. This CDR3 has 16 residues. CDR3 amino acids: CASSFRGLADYNEQFF. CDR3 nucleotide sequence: TGTGCCAGCAGCTTCCGGGGGCTAGCGGACTACAATGAGCAGTTCTTC.

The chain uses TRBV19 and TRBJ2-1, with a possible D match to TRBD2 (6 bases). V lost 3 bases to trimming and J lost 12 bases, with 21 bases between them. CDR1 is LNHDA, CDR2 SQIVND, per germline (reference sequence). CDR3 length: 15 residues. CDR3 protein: CASSMAVGSSEPQFF. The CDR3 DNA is TGTGCCAGTAGTATGGCGGTCGGGTCTAGCGAACCGCAGTTCTTC.